This is a list of T cell receptor beta chains from one sample in a study of blood T cells in healthy people across ages. In TCRdb, the 5' RACE reads were re-called with MiXCR into one record per CDR3 protein. There are around 710,000 distinct CDR3 sequences in the sample; roughly 45% occur only once, and 20% to 25% lies in the top ten. Sequencing input: blood. These receptor sequences come from a woman in her sixties in good health. The CDR3 runs from the conserved cysteine through the conserved F or W. Each record gives: CDR3 length, clone size, V gene, D gene, J gene, CDR3 DNA, CDR3 protein. A D gene is named only where the DNA matches it firmly. The size field is filled for only some rows; it gives once, few, many or a size class.

>15|few|TRBV4-3|TRBD1|TRBJ2-7
TGCGCCAGCAGCCAAGATAGACAGGGCTTCTACGAGCAGTACTTC
CASSQDRQGFYEQYF
>16|few|TRBV7-9|TRBD1|TRBJ1-2
TGTGCCAGCAGCCAGCGATCCGGACAGGGGAGGGGTGGCTACACCTTC
CASSQRSGQGRGGYTF
>14|-|TRBV5-5|-|TRBJ2-7
TGTGCCAGCAGGATTGGCACAGGGCCCTACGAGCAGTACTTC
CASRIGTGPYEQYF
>15|-|TRBV4-3|-|TRBJ2-5
TGCGCCAGCAGCCAAGATCGGCATGGGAGGGAGACCCAGTACTTC
CASSQDRHGRETQYF
>16|-|TRBV13|TRBD2|TRBJ2-7
TGTGCCAGCAGCTTAGACCTACCACGGGCGGGGGTCGAGCAGTACTTC
CASSLDLPRAGVEQYF
>14|-|TRBV5-1|-|TRBJ1-1
TGCGCCAGCAGCTTGGATCCCGGGGGTTCTGAAGCTTTCTTT
CASSLDPGGSEAFF
>13|-|TRBV28|-|TRBJ1-2
TGTGCCAGCCGAGAAGGAGCGAGTAATGGCTACACCTTC
CASREGASNGYTF
>15|-|TRBV3-1|TRBD2|TRBJ2-7
TGTGCCAGCAGCCAAGAGATTCGGGAGGGCGGCGAGCAGTACTTC
CASSQEIREGGEQYF
>14|-|TRBV25-1|TRBD1|TRBJ1-5
TGTGCCAGCTCCGGGACAGGGGTGATATGGCCCCAGCATTTT
CASSGTGVIWPQHF
>15|-|TRBV12-3/TRBV12-4|-|TRBJ2-1
TGTGCCAGCAGTTCAGGGGGGGTGGGACGATATGAGCAGTTCTTC
CASSSGGVGRYEQFF
>10|-|TRBV29-1|-|TRBJ2-1
TGCAGCGTTGATTCCCAGAAACAGTTCTTC
CSVDSQKQFF
>15|few|TRBV11-2|-|TRBJ2-1
TGTGCCAGCAGCTTTTCTGGGGTTTCTAGCAATGAGCAGTTCTTC
CASSFSGVSSNEQFF
>15|few|TRBV10-1|TRBD1|TRBJ2-5
TGCGCCAGCAGTGAGTCGACAGGGGCGCCAGAGACCCAGTACTTC
CASSESTGAPETQYF
>13|-|TRBV3-1|-|TRBJ1-1
TGTGCCAGCAGCGCCGGACCGGGAGAAAAAGCTTTCTTT
CASSAGPGEKAFF
>13|-|TRBV27|-|TRBJ2-7
TGTGCCAGCAGTACCGGGACACAGAGCGAGCAGTACTTC
CASSTGTQSEQYF
>14|few|TRBV5-1|-|TRBJ2-7
TGCGCCAGCAGCGGTTGGGACTCCTCCTACGAGCAGTACTTC
CASSGWDSSYEQYF
>13|-|TRBV10-3|-|TRBJ2-1
TGTGCCATCAGTGAGTCTAGTGGTAATGAGCAGTTCTTC
CAISESSGNEQFF
>15|-|TRBV2|-|TRBJ1-4
TGTGCCAGCAGTGAAGCCCCGAACGTGGGTGAAAAACTGTTTTTT
CASSEAPNVGEKLFF
>14|-|TRBV27|-|TRBJ1-6
TGTGCCAGCAGACAGGTCCTTATTAATTCACCCCTCCACTTT
CASRQVLINSPLHF
>14|-|TRBV4-2|-|TRBJ2-3
TGTGCCAGCAGCCAAGCCGTCGGGGTGGATACGCAGTATTTT
CASSQAVGVDTQYF
>17|-|TRBV6-6|-|TRBJ2-3
TGTGCCAGCAGTTACTCGAGCGAGGGGGGTCGCACAGATACGCAGTATTTT
CASSYSSEGGRTDTQYF
>15|few|TRBV6-1|TRBD2|TRBJ2-1
TGTGCCAGCAGGGCAGGACTAGCGGACTACAATGAGCAGTTCTTC
CASRAGLADYNEQFF
>15|-|TRBV7-9|-|TRBJ1-4
TGTGCCAGCAGCTTCCGAGGGGGAACTAATGAAAAACTGTTTTTT
CASSFRGGTNEKLFF
>16|-|TRBV7-3|TRBD2|TRBJ2-1
TGTGCCAGCAGCTCAAAATGGACTAGCGGCAGCGATGAGCAGTTCTTC
CASSSKWTSGSDEQFF
>17|-|TRBV5-1|TRBD1|TRBJ2-5
TGCGCCAGCAGCCTGCGCCCTAGACAGGGGGATAGAGAGACCCAGTACTTC
CASSLRPRQGDRETQYF
>16|few|TRBV5-1|-|TRBJ2-1
TGCGCCAGCAGCTTGGGACAAAGAGGACAGAACAATGAGCAGTTCTTC
CASSLGQRGQNNEQFF
>14|few|TRBV10-3|-|TRBJ2-3
TGTGCCATCAGTGACCGTCAATTGGAGGATACGCAGTATTTT
CAISDRQLEDTQYF
>16|many|TRBV5-1|-|TRBJ1-2
TGCGCCAGCAGCTTGATTGGGGACCCCGACAGCTATGGCTACACCTTC
CASSLIGDPDSYGYTF
>15|-|TRBV9|-|TRBJ1-1
TGTGCCAGCAGCTCCCAGGGGACGGCGAACACTGAAGCTTTCTTT
CASSSQGTANTEAFF
>15|-|TRBV20-1|-|TRBJ2-5
TGCAGTGCTAGGGCCGCAGGAAGGGGCCTCAATGAGCAGTACTTC
CSARAAGRGLNEQYF
>15|few|TRBV5-1|-|TRBJ1-1
TGCGCCAGCAGCTTGACTCCCAATATGAACACTGAAGCTTTCTTT
CASSLTPNMNTEAFF
>15|-|TRBV10-3|-|TRBJ2-5
TGTGCCATCAGTGAAAGGGCAGATGAACAAGAGACCCAGTACTTC
CAISERADEQETQYF
>14|-|TRBV5-1|-|TRBJ2-7
TGCGCCAGCAGAATAGGAGACTACTCCTACGAGCAGTACTTC
CASRIGDYSYEQYF
>15|-|TRBV15|TRBD2|TRBJ2-1
TGTGCCACCAGCAGAGTATGGGCGGGAGGCAATGAGCAGTTCTTC
CATSRVWAGGNEQFF
>14|-|TRBV28|-|TRBJ1-1
TGTGCCAGCAGTTTATCCATCAGGAACACTGAAGCTTTCTTT
CASSLSIRNTEAFF
>18|-|TRBV3-1|TRBD1|TRBJ1-2
TGTGCCAGCAGCCAAGGGTCAGAAGACAGGGGGTTTAGAGGTGGCTACACCTTC
CASSQGSEDRGFRGGYTF
>15|-|TRBV4-2|-|TRBJ1-2
TGTGCCAGCAGCCAAGATGAGGCAGGGCCTTATGGCTACACCTTC
CASSQDEAGPYGYTF
>15|-|TRBV7-6|TRBD2|TRBJ2-5
TGTGCCAGCAGCTCCTATGAGGGGCGGGGGGAGACCCAGTACTTC
CASSSYEGRGETQYF
>16|-|TRBV4-3|-|TRBJ2-2
TGCGCCAGCAGCCAAGATCTCCTCGGAGGGACCGGGGAGCTGTTTTTT
CASSQDLLGGTGELFF
>17|many|TRBV9|TRBD2|TRBJ2-5
TGTGCCAGCAGCGTTAGTTCCGGGACTAGCGGGGATCAGACCCAGTACTTC
CASSVSSGTSGDQTQYF
>14|-|TRBV14|-|TRBJ2-7
TGTGCCAGCAGCCAAGTTATGGGCAACTACGAGCAGTACTTC
CASSQVMGNYEQYF
>12|-|TRBV28|-|TRBJ1-6
TGTGCCAGCCTCGGTCCTGATTCACCCCTCCACTTT
CASLGPDSPLHF